The rows below give T cell receptor beta chains drawn from one sample of a study of PD-1 blockade in mismatch repair-deficient tumors. Clones were sequenced by immunoSEQ multiplex PCR, and TCRdb holds only the in-frame ones, with some missing. The sample holds 15,000 to 25,000 clones, about 80% seen once. The source was PBMCs, collected 52 weeks after starting pembrolizumab. The receptors originated from an adult with mismatch repair-deficient cancer. Each CDR3 is given with its conserved first and last residue. D genes are given only for firm matches. The size field is filled for only some rows; it gives once, few, many or a size class.

TRBJ2-7 | TRBV6-1 | NA | NA | 14 | CASGDRNPSYEQYF | TGTGCCAGCGGTGACAGGAATCCGTCCTACGAGCAGTACTTC
TRBJ1-5 | TRBV27 | TRBD1 | once | 15 | CASRDRASRNQPQHF | TGTGCCAGCAGGGACAGGGCATCTCGGAATCAGCCCCAGCATTTT
TRBJ1-5 | TRBV19 | TRBD1 | NA | 16 | CASSTGGTGGNQPQHF | TGTGCCAGTAGTACCGGGGGGACAGGCGGCAATCAGCCCCAGCATTTT
TRBJ2-7 | TRBV27 | TRBD2 | NA | 16 | CASSLAGGPKTYEQYF | TGTGCCAGCAGTTTAGCGGGAGGGCCAAAGACCTACGAGCAGTACTTC
TRBJ1-4 | TRBV21-1 | NA | NA | 14 | CASSEMPTNEKLFF | TGTGCCAGCAGTGAGATGCCAACTAATGAAAAACTGTTTTTT
TRBJ1-4 | TRBV19 | NA | NA | 16 | CASSNLRGRTNEKLFF | TGTGCCAGTAGTAACTTGCGGGGGCGGACTAATGAAAAACTGTTTTTT
TRBJ1-2 | TRBV29-1 | NA | few | 17 | CSVEDRGTGRGKYGYTF | TGCAGCGTTGAAGATCGGGGGACGGGTAGGGGAAAATATGGCTACACCTTC
TRBJ2-7 | TRBV5-6 | TRBD2 | NA | 15 | CASSLPGGSNVEQYF | TGTGCCAGCAGCCTACCGGGCGGGAGTAATGTCGAGCAGTACTTC
TRBJ2-7 | TRBV7-9 | NA | few | 14 | CASSLDGLSYEQYF | TGTGCCAGCAGCTTAGACGGTTTATCCTACGAGCAGTACTTC
TRBJ2-7 | TRBV7-2 | NA | few | 13 | CASSLTTAYEQYF | TGTGCCAGCAGCTTAACGACAGCGTACGAGCAGTACTTC
TRBJ2-5 | TRBV2 | TRBD2 | NA | 16 | CASSATAGGFEEAQYF | TGTGCCAGCAGCGCCACAGCGGGAGGGTTTGAGGAGGCCCAGTACTTC
TRBJ2-7 | TRBV28 | NA | NA | 15 | CASSFLRERTSEQYF | TGTGCCAGCAGTTTTTTACGGGAGAGAACCTCCGAGCAGTACTTC
TRBJ2-3 | TRBV14 | TRBD1 | NA | 18 | CASSQDRQGAYETDTQYF | TGTGCCAGCAGCCAAGATCGACAGGGGGCTTATGAGACAGATACGCAGTATTTT
TRBJ2-7 | TRBV19 | NA | NA | 14 | CASNSGTRTYEQYF | TGTGCCAGTAACTCCGGGACAAGAACCTACGAGCAGTACTTC
TRBJ1-1 | TRBV15 | NA | NA | 14 | CATSRDGQNTEAFF | TGTGCCACCAGCAGAGATGGACAGAACACTGAAGCTTTCTTT
TRBJ2-1 | TRBV6-4 | NA | NA | 18 | CASSEKGSETLSYNEQFF | TGTGCCAGCAGTGAAAAAGGTAGCGAGACCCTCTCCTACAATGAGCAGTTCTTC
TRBJ2-5 | TRBV7-2 | NA | once | 14 | CASGGRGFQETQYF | TGTGCCAGTGGGGGCCGCGGGTTCCAAGAGACCCAGTACTTC
TRBJ2-1 | TRBV9 | TRBD2 | NA | 15 | CASSAGLAAYNEQFF | TGTGCCAGCAGCGCGGGACTAGCAGCTTACAATGAGCAGTTCTTC
TRBJ1-2 | TRBV27 | NA | NA | 15 | CASSSHTGLGYGYTF | TGTGCCAGCAGTTCACATACAGGGCTCGGCTATGGCTACACCTTC
TRBJ2-1 | TRBV4-1 | TRBD2 | NA | 18 | CASSRGLAGIRTYNEQFF | TGCGCCAGCAGCCGTGGACTAGCGGGAATTAGGACCTACAATGAGCAGTTCTTC
TRBJ2-2 | TRBV9 | TRBD2 | NA | 16 | CASSSQAGVDTGELFF | TGTGCCAGCAGCTCCCAAGCGGGAGTAGACACCGGGGAGCTGTTTTTT
TRBJ2-7 | TRBV29-1 | NA | NA | 13 | CSVSTGVGYEQYF | TGCAGCGTTTCAACGGGAGTGGGGTACGAGCAGTACTTC
TRBJ1-3 | TRBV5-1 | NA | NA | 14 | CASSEGGPGNTIYF | TGCGCCAGCAGCGAGGGGGGGCCTGGAAACACCATATATTTT
TRBJ1-1 | TRBV7-6 | NA | NA | 13 | CASSLQGYTEAFF | TGTGCCAGCAGCTTACAGGGTTATACTGAAGCTTTCTTT
TRBJ2-1 | TRBV2 | TRBD2 | NA | 17 | CASTPPGSAGGVNEQFF | TGTGCCAGCACCCCCCCGGGATCGGCGGGAGGGGTCAATGAGCAGTTCTTC